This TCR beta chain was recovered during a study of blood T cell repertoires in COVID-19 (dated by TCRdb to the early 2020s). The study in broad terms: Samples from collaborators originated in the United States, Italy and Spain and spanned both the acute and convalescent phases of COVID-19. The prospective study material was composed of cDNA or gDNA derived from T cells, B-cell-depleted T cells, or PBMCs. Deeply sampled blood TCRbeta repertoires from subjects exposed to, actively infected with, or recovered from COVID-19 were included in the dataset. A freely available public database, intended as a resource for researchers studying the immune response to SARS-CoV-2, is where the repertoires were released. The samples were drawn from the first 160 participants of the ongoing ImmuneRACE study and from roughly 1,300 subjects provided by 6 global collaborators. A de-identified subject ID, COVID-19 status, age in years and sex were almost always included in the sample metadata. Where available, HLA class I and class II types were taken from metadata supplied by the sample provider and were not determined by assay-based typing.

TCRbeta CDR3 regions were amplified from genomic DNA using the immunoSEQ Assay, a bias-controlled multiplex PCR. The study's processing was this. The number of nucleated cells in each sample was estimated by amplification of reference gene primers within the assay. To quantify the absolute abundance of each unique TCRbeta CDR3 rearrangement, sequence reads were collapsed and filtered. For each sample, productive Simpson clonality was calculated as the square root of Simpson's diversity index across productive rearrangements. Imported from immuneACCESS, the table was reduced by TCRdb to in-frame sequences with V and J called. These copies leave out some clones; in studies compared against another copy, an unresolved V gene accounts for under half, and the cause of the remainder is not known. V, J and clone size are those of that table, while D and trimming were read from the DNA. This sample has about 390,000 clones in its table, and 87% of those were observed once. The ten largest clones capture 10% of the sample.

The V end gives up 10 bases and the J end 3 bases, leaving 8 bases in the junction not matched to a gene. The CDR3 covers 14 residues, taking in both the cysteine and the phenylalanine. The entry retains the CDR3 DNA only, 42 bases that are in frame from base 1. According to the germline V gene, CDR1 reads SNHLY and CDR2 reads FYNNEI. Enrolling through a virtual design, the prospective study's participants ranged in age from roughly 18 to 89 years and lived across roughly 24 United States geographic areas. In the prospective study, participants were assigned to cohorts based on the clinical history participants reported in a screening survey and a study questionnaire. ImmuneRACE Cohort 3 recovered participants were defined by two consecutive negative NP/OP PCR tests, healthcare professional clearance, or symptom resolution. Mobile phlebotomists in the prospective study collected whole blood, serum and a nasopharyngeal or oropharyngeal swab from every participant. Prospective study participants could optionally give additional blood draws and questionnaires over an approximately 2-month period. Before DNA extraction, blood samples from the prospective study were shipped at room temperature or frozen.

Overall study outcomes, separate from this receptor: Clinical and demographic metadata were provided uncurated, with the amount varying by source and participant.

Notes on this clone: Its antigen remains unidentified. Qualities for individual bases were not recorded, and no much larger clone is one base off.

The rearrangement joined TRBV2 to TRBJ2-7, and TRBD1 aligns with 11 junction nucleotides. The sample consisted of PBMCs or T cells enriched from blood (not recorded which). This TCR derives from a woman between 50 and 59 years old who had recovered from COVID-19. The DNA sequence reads TGTGCCACCACGACCGGGACAGGGGGCTACGAGCAGTACTTC. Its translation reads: CATTTGTGGYEQYF.